Presented here are 20 T cell receptor beta chains from one specimen sequenced in a study of blood T cells in healthy people across ages. Combining a sample-barcoded 5' primer with a J-beta primer mix, a second PCR ran for roughly 6 to 12 cycles. One entry per CDR3 protein, called by TCRdb with MiXCR from the 5' RACE reads. The sample has approximately 2,000,000 distinct CDR3 sequences; around 40% are singletons. Sample: blood. These receptors came from a human donor in good health.

This sequence joins TRBV4-2 and TRBJ2-3; 8 bases line up with TRBD2. Germline V CDR1 and CDR2: LGHNA, YNFKEQ. With 0 bases clipped from V and 4 bases from J, the junction kept 9 bases outside the gene matches. The CDR3 has 17 amino acids. CDR3 coding DNA: TGTGCCAGCAGCCAAGAGATTCCGGGGGGGCCTCCAGATACGCAGTATTTT. It yields the protein CASSQEIPGGPPDTQYF.

This clonotype was observed a few times. V gene TRBV24-1 combines with J gene TRBJ2-3; a weak D match, TRBD2 (5 bases). The ends were cut back, 5 bases at V and 0 bases at J, with 11 bases in the middle. The germline V gene has CDR1 KGHDR and CDR2 SFDVKD. The CDR3 sequence is 15 residues long. The CDR3 sequence is CATSGAAASTDTQYF. CDR3 DNA: TGTGCCACCAGTGGAGCAGCGGCTAGCACAGATACGCAGTATTTT.

This clonotype was recorded many times. The chain uses TRBV7-2 and TRBJ2-1; D gene ambiguous. CDR3 length: 12 amino acids. Trimming removed 8 bases from V and 7 bases from J, with 12 bases in between. CDR1 is SGHTA, CDR2 FQGNSA, per germline. This CDR3 reads CASSLSGNEQFF. Written as DNA, the CDR3 is TGTGCCAGCTCGTTGTCCGGGAATGAGCAGTTCTTC.

This chain links TRBV6-2 or TRBV6-3 with TRBJ1-2; 7 nucleotides match TRBD1. Germline CDR1 is MNHEY and CDR2 is SVGEGT. The CDR3 runs to 14 residues. V lost 6 bases and J lost 4; bases outside the gene matches: 8. CDR3 sequence: CASRQPGGGYGYTF. The DNA for the CDR3 is TGTGCCAGCAGACAACCAGGGGGTGGCTATGGCTACACCTTC.

The CDR3 DNA reads TGTGCCAGCAGCTTATACGGGGGGAATAATGAAAAACTGTTTTTT. It encodes CASSLYGGNNEKLFF. The chain joins TRBV7-2 to TRBJ1-4; possible D gene TRBD1, 5 bases. CDR1 and CDR2 from the germline V gene are SGHTA and FQGNSA. V was cut by 2 bases and J by 4 bases, with 11 bases left in between. CDR3 length equals 15 residues.

This clonotype came up many times. This chain joins TRBV7-9 and TRBJ1-2; D gene uncertain. The germline CDR1 and CDR2 sequences are SEHNR and FQNEAQ (reference sequence). V was shortened by 6 bases and J by 6 bases, with 8 bases between the two germline ends. This CDR3 region has 11 residues. CDR3 region: CASSLSDGYTF. The CDR3 nucleotides are TGTGCCAGCAGTTTAAGTGATGGCTACACCTTC.

This clonotype was seen repeatedly, ten times or more. This chain uses TRBV7-2 with TRBJ2-3; possible D gene TRBD2, 5 bases. V was pared by 5 bases and J by 9 bases, with 21 bases between. Germline CDR1 and CDR2: SGHTA and FQGNSA. CDR3 length equals 15 residues. As DNA, the CDR3 is TGTGCCAGCAGCCAAACCTTTCCGCGGGCCCGAACGCAGTATTTT. This gives the protein CASSQTFPRARTQYF. The entire variable domain, with the rest obtained from reference TRBV7-2 and TRBJ2-3, is as follows: GAGVSQSPSNKVTEKGKDVELRCDPISGHTALYWYRQSLGQGLEFLIYFQGNSAPDKSGLPSDRFSAERTGGSVSTLTIQRTQQEDSAVYLCASSQTFPRARTQYFGPGTRLTVL.

This clonotype turned up a few times. The chain links TRBV7-9 to TRBJ1-2, with a weak D call TRBD1 (6 bases). Deletions cut 3 bases from V and 5 bases from J, with 22 bases between. This CDR3 has 17 residues. In germline, CDR1 is SEHNR, CDR2 FQNEAQ (reference sequence). The CDR3 region has the DNA TGTGCCAGCAGCTTGTCTATGGGGACAAGGGGTGTGTATGGCTACACCTTC. Translated: CASSLSMGTRGVYGYTF.

V and J are TRBV15 and TRBJ2-2; 9 bases fit TRBD2. V lost 3 bases to trimming and J lost 5 bases; unmatched junction nucleotides: 4. The CDR3 totals 15 residues. Germline CDR1 LNHNV, CDR2 YYDKDF (reference sequence). CDR3 nucleotides: TGTGCCACCAGCAGGGTTAGCGGGGGTACCGGGGAGCTGTTTTTT. This codes for CATSRVSGGTGELFF.

The chain recombines TRBV4-3 with TRBJ2-2; D might be TRBD1 or TRBD2, each matching 5 bases. The V gene's germline CDR1 is LGHNA and CDR2 YSLEER. The CDR3 is made up of 16 amino acids. V lost 3 bases and J lost 7, with 18 bases in between. This CDR3 reads CASSHDFPSRGGELFF. For the CDR3, the DNA is TGCGCCAGCAGCCATGACTTCCCCTCGAGGGGCGGGGAGCTGTTTTTT.

This clonotype came up a few times. The V call is TRBV29-1, the J call TRBJ1-6; maybe TRBD1 (6 bases). There are 14 residues in the CDR3. Between the trimmed V and J ends, which lost 6 bases and 9 bases, there was a span of 18 bases. CDR1 SQVTM and CDR2 ANQGSEA come from the germline V gene. For the CDR3, the DNA is TGCAGCGTCCTACAGGGTGGTAACGGTTCACCCCTCCACTTT. Amino acids: CSVLQGGNGSPLHF.

The J gene is TRBJ2-1, the V gene TRBV10-2; perhaps D is TRBD1 or TRBD2 (5 bases each). The length of the CDR3 is 15 residues. V was clipped by 4 bases and J by 2 bases, with 12 bases between them. The germline V gene has CDR1 WSHSY and CDR2 SAAADI. CDR3: CASSGVLGAYNEQFF. CDR3 nucleotide sequence: TGCGCCAGCAGTGGTGTCCTGGGGGCCTACAATGAGCAGTTCTTC.

In its sample, this clonotype was seen many times. The gene calls are TRBV7-8 and TRBJ2-7, with a tentative D call TRBD2 (6 bases). The length of the CDR3 is 13 residues. CDR1 SGHVS and CDR2 FQNEAQ come from the germline V gene. V gave up 4 bases and J gave up 0 bases, with 7 bases separating them. The CDR3 DNA follows: TGTGCCAGCAGCTCGGGACTCTCCTACGAGCAGTACTTC. This encodes CASSSGLSYEQYF.

This clonotype was seen more than once but under ten times. This sequence joins TRBV11-3 and TRBJ2-7; TRBD1 might be the D (5 bases). Trimming took 1 base from V and 3 from J, leaving 13 bases between them. This CDR3 is built from 15 residues. CDR1 is SGHNT, CDR2 YENEEA, per germline. CDR3 amino acids: CASSLAPDRFYEQYF. CDR3 DNA sequence: TGTGCCAGCAGCTTAGCCCCTGACAGATTCTACGAGCAGTACTTC.

This chain uses TRBV4-3 with TRBJ2-1; 7 bases fit TRBD2. Germline loops: CDR1 LGHNA, CDR2 YSLEER. The CDR3 runs to 15 residues. Unmatched junction bases numbered 10, after V lost 2 bases and J lost 9 bases. CDR3 residues: CASSQTRLAVTEQFF. CDR3 in DNA: TGCGCCAGCAGCCAAACTCGACTAGCAGTTACTGAGCAGTTCTTC.

The gene calls are TRBV7-2 and TRBJ1-2; D gene unclear. The CDR3 totals 12 residues. The V end was cut by 0 bases, the J end by 10 bases, with 9 bases between. Germline V lookup: CDR1 SGHTA, CDR2 FQGNSA. As DNA, the CDR3 is TGTGCCAGCAGCTTAGCCAGGTCGGCCTACACCTTC. Amino acids: CASSLARSAYTF.

J is TRBJ1-2 and V is TRBV27, with D hard to call. CDR1 MNHEY and CDR2 SMNVEV come from the germline V gene (reference sequence). The CDR3 runs 13 residues. V lost 5 bases to trimming and J lost 4 bases, with 11 bases between them. The CDR3 sequence: CASSQYSSYGYTF. The CDR3 DNA reads TGTGCCAGCAGTCAATATTCATCCTATGGCTACACCTTC.

The J gene is TRBJ2-7, the V gene TRBV7-9; the D gene is possibly TRBD1 (6 bases). CDR1 is SEHNR and CDR2 is FQNEAQ in the germline V gene (reference sequence). CDR3 length equals 14 residues. Deletions cut 5 bases from V and 4 bases from J, with 15 bases between. CDR3: CASSPPRDNYEQYF. The CDR3, as DNA: TGTGCCAGCAGCCCCCCCCGGGACAATTACGAGCAGTACTTC.

Only one count was recorded for this clonotype. This could be a read error, since a much larger clone is one nucleotide away. This chain uses TRBV12-3 or TRBV12-4 with TRBJ2-7; the D is unclear. The CDR3 consists of 14 residues. In DNA, the CDR3 is TGTGTCAGCAGTCCCCGTAGGGTCGCCTACGAGCAGTACTTC. It encodes CVSSPRRVAYEQYF.

The gene calls are TRBV29-1 and TRBJ1-5; 7 nucleotides line up with TRBD1. From germline, CDR1 is SQVTM and CDR2 ANQGSEA. V gave up 7 bases and J gave up 0 bases; unmatched junction bases: 15. The CDR3 runs to 17 residues. CDR3 amino acids: CSGNPGQQSHSNQPQHF. Here the CDR3 DNA reads TGCAGCGGCAATCCGGGACAGCAATCCCATAGCAATCAGCCCCAGCATTTT.